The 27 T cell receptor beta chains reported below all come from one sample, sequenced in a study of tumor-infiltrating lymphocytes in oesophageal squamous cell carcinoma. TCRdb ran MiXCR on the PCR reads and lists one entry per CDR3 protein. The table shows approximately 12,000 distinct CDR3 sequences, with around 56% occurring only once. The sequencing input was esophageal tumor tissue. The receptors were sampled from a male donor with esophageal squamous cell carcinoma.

The CDR3 region is CASSLERTYPPYNEQFF. In nucleotides, the CDR3 is TGTGCCAGCAGCTTGGAAAGGACTTACCCGCCCTACAATGAGCAGTTCTTC. V is TRBV7-2 and J is TRBJ2-1; D perhaps matches TRBD2 (5 bases). This CDR3 spans 17 amino acids. V lost 3 bases and J 2 bases, leaving 17 bases between the germline ends. Looked up from germline, CDR1 is SGHTA and CDR2 is FQGNSA.

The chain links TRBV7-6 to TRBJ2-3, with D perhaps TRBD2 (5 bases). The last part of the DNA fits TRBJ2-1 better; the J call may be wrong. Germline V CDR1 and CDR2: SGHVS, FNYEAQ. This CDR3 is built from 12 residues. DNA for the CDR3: TGTGCCAGCAGCTTAAGCGGCAATGAGCAGTTCTTC. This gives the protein CASSLSGNEQFF.

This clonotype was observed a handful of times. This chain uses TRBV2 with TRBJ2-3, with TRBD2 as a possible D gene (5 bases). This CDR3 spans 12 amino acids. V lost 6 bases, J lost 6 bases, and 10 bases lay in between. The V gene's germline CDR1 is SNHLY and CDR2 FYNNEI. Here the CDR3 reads CASRLVFDTQYF. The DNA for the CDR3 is TGTGCCAGCAGACTAGTCTTCGATACGCAGTATTTT.

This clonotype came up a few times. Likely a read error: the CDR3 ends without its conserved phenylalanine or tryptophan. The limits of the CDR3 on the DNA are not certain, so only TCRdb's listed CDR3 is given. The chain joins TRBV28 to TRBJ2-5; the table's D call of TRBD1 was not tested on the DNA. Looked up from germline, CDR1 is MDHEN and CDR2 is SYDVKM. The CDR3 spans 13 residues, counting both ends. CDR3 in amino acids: CASSERYEQYFGA.

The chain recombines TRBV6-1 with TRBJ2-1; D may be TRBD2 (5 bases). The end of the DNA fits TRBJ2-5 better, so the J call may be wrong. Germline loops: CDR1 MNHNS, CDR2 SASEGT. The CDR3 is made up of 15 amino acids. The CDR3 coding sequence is TGTGCCAGCAGTGAAGGCTTAGGAGCGGTAGAGACCCAGTACTTC. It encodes CASSEGLGAVETQYF.

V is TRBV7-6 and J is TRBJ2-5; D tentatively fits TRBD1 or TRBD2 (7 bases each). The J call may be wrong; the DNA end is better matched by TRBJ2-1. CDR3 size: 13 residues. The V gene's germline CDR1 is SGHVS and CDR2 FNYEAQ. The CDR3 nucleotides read TGTGCCAGCAGCCAGGGGGGGAACAATGAGCAGTTCTTC. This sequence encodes CASSQGGNNEQFF.

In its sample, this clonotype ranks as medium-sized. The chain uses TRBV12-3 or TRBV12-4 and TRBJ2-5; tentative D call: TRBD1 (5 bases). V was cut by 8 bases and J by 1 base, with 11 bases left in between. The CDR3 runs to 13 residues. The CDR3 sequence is CASAGRLQETQYF. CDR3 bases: TGTGCCAGCGCAGGGCGTCTCCAAGAGACCCAGTACTTC.

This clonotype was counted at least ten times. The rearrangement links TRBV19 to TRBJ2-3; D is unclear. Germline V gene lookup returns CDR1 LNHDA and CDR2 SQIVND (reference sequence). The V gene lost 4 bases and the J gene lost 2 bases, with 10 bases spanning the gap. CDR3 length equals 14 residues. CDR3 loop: CASSRTIHTDTQYF. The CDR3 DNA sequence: TGTGCCAGTAGTAGGACCATCCACACAGATACGCAGTATTTT.

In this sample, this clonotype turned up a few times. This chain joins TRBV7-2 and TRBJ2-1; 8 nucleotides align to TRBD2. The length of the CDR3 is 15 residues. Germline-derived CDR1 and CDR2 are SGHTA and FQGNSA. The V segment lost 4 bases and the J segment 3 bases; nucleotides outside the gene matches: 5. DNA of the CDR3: TGTGCCAGCAGCTCCACCGGGACTAGCTACAATGAGCAGTTCTTC. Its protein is CASSSTGTSYNEQFF.

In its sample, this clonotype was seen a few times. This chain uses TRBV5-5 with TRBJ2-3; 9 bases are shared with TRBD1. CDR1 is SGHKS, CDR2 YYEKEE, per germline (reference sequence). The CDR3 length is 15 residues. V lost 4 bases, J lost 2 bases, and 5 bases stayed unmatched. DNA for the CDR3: TGTGCCAGCAGCCCTACAGGGGGCGTCACAGATACGCAGTATTTT. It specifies CASSPTGGVTDTQYF.

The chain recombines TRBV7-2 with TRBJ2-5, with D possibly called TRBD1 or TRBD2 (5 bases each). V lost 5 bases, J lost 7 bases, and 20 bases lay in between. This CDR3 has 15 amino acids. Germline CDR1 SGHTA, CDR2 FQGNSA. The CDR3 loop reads CASSLGRRSLGTQYF. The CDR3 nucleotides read TGTGCCAGCAGCCTGGGACGCCGGAGTTTGGGGACCCAGTACTTC.

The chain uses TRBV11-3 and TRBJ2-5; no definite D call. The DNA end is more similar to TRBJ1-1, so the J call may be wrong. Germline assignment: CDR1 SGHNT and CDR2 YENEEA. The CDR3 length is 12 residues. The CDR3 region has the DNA TGTGCCAGCAGCTTAGGTGACACTGAAGCTTTCTTT. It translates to CASSLGDTEAFF.

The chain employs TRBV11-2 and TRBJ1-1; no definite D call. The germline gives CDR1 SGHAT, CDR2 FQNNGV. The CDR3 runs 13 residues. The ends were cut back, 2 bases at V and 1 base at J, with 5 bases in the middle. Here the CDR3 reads CASSLMGNTEAFF. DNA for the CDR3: TGTGCCAGCAGCTTAATGGGGAACACTGAAGCTTTCTTT.

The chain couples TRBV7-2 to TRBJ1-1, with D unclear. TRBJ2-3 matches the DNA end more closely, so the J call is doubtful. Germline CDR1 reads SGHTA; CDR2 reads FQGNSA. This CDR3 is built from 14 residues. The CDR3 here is CASSLDSSTDTQYF. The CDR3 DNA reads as TGTGCCAGCAGCTTAGACTCTAGCACAGATACGCAGTATTTT.

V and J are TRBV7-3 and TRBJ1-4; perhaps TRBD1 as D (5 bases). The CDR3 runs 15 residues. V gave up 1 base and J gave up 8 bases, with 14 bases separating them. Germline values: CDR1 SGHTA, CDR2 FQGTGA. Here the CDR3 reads CASSLRSQGNEKLFF. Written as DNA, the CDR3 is TGTGCCAGCAGCTTAAGGAGCCAGGGAAACGAAAAACTGTTTTTT.

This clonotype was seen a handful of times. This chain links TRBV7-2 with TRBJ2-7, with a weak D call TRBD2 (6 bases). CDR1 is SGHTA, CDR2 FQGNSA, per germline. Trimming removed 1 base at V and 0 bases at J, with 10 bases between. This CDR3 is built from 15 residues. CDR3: CASSLVRGSSYEQYF. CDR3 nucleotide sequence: TGTGCCAGCAGCTTAGTGCGGGGAAGCTCCTACGAGCAGTACTTC.

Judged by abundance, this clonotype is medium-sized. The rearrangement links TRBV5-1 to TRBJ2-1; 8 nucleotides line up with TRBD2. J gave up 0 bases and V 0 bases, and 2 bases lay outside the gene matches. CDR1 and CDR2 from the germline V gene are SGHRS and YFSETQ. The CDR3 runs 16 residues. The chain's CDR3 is CASSLGGTSSYNEQFF. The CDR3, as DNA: TGCGCCAGCAGCTTGGGGGGGACTAGCTCCTACAATGAGCAGTTCTTC.

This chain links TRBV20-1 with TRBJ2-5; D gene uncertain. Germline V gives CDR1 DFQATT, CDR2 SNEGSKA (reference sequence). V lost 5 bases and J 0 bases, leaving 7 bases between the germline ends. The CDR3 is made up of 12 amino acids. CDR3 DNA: TGCAGTGCTTTGGGGTACCAAGAGACCCAGTACTTC. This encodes CSALGYQETQYF.

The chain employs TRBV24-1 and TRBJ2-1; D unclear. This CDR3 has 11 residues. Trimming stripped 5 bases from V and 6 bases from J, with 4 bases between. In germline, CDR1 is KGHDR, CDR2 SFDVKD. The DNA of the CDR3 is TGTGCCACCAGTGCCCTCAATGAGCAGTTCTTC. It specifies CATSALNEQFF.

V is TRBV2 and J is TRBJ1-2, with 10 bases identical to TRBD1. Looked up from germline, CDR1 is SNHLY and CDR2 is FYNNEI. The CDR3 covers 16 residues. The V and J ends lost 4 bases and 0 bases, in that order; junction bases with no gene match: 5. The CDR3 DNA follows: TGTGCCAGCAGTGGACAGGGGGCCCGAGCTAACTATGGCTACACCTTC. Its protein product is CASSGQGARANYGYTF.

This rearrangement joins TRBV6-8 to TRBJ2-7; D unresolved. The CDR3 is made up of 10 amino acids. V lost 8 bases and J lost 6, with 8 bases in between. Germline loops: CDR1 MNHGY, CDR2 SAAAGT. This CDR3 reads CASSWVEQYF. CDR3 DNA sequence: TGTGCCAGCTCCTGGGTCGAGCAGTACTTC.

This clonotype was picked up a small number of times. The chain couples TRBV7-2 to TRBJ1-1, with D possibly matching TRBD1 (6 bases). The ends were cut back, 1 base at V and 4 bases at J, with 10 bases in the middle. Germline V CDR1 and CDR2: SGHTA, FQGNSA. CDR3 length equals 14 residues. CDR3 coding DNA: TGTGCCAGCAGCTTAGTCCCACAGGGCACTGAAGCTTTCTTT. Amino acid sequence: CASSLVPQGTEAFF. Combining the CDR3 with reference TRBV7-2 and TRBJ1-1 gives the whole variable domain GAGVSQSPSNKVTEKGKDVELRCDPISGHTALYWYRQSLGQGLEFLIYFQGNSAPDKSGLPSDRFSAERTGGSVSTLTIQRTQQEDSAVYLCASSLVPQGTEAFFGQGTRLTVV.

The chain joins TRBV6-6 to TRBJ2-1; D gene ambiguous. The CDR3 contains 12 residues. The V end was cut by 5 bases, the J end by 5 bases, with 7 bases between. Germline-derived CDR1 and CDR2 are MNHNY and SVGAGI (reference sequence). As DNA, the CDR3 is TGTGCCAGCAGTGCCTGGGACAATGAGCAGTTCTTC. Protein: CASSAWDNEQFF.

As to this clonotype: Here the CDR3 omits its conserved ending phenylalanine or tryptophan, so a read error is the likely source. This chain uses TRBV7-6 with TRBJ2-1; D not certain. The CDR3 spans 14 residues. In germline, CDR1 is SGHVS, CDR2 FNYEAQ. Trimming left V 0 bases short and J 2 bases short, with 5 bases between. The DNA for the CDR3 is TGTGCCAGCAGCTTAGCAGGGACCTACAATGAGCAGTTCTTG. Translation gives CASSLAGTYNEQFL.

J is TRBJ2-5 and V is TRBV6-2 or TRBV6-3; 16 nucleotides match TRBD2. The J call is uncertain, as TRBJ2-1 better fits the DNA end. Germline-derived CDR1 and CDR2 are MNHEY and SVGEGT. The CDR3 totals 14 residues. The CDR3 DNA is TGTGCCAGCAGTTCGGGACTAGCGGGAGGGAAGCAGTTCTTC. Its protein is CASSSGLAGGKQFF.

CDR3 region: CASSLSGTPQYF. The CDR3 region has the DNA TGTGCCAGCAGCTTGAGCGGGACCCCGCAGTATTTT. This chain uses TRBV7-2 with TRBJ2-3, with 7 bases matching TRBD2. The V gene's germline CDR1 is SGHTA and CDR2 FQGNSA. This CDR3 contains 12 residues. J was trimmed by 10 bases and V by 3 bases; bases with no gene match: 4.

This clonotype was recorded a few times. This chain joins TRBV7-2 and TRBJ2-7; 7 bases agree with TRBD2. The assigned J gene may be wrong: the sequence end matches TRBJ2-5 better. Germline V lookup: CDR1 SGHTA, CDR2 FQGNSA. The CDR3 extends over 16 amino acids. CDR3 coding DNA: TGTGCCAGCAGCTTAGCCCCCGGGACTGGACTAGGGACCCAGTACTTC. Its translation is CASSLAPGTGLGTQYF.